The 21 T cell receptor beta chains given below trace back to one sample, sequenced in a study of blood T cell repertoires in COVID-19. The data were produced by immunoSEQ multiplex PCR, yet TCRdb's version contains in-frame clones alone and is incomplete. This sample yields 250,000 to 350,000 clones, of which 87% are seen a single time; under 6% belongs to the top ten. Input material: PBMCs or T cells enriched from blood (not recorded which). The receptors originated from a woman younger than 45 who had recovered from COVID-19.

The chain has TRBV5-6 and TRBJ1-2, with TRBD1 matching over 7 bases. Germline CDR1 SGHDT, CDR2 YYEEEE. This CDR3 is built from 14 residues. V lost 7 bases and J lost 3; bases outside the gene matches: 9. CDR3 coding DNA: TGTGCCAGCTGGGGACAGTCCGGGGACTATGGCTACACCTTC. Protein sequence: CASWGQSGDYGYTF.

This sequence joins TRBV7-3 and TRBJ2-1, with TRBD2 as a possible D gene (6 bases). Between the trimmed V and J ends, which lost 5 bases and 2 bases, there was a span of 13 bases. Germline V gives CDR1 SGHTA, CDR2 FQGTGA. The length of the CDR3 is 15 residues. The CDR3 spells CASSPGLSAYNEQFF. Here the CDR3 DNA reads TGTGCCAGCAGCCCGGGACTTTCCGCCTACAATGAGCAGTTCTTC.

The chain joins TRBV19 to TRBJ1-6; 10 nucleotides align to TRBD1. CDR1 is LNHDA and CDR2 is SQIVND in the germline V gene (reference sequence). The CDR3 extends over 19 amino acids. Germline trimming cut 3 bases from V and 5 bases from J; bases unmatched to any gene: 13. In nucleotides, the CDR3 is TGTGCCAGTAGTATTCGGCCTATTGGGACAGGGGAAGATAATTCACCCCTCCACTTT. Residues: CASSIRPIGTGEDNSPLHF.

The rearrangement links TRBV27 to TRBJ2-3; D may be TRBD2 (6 bases). This CDR3 is 14 amino acids long. The germline gives CDR1 MNHEY, CDR2 SMNVEV (reference sequence). V was shortened by 5 bases and J by 4 bases, with 13 bases between the two germline ends. The CDR3 spells CASSRTTRADTQYF. CDR3 nucleotides: TGTGCCAGCAGTCGGACTACCCGGGCAGATACGCAGTATTTT.

The chain joins TRBV7-6 to TRBJ2-5; 7 nucleotides agree with TRBD2. V was pared by 5 bases and J by 4 bases, with 13 bases of the junction left unmatched. The CDR3 is made up of 16 amino acids. Germline CDR1 reads SGHVS; CDR2 reads FNYEAQ. DNA of the CDR3: TGTGCCAGCAGCCCCGGGGAGGGTACCCTGAGAGAGACCCAGTACTTC. Amino acid sequence: CASSPGEGTLRETQYF.

The chain recombines TRBV5-4 with TRBJ2-7, with 11 bases matching TRBD2. V gave up 0 bases and J gave up 1 base; unmatched junction bases: 6. CDR3 length equals 17 residues. The germline V gene has CDR1 SGHNT and CDR2 YYREEE (reference sequence). CDR3 in amino acids: CASSLGSLAGGSYEQYF. The CDR3, as DNA: TGTGCCAGCAGCTTGGGTTCTCTAGCGGGGGGATCCTACGAGCAGTACTTC. Combining the CDR3 with reference TRBV5-4 and TRBJ2-7 gives the whole variable domain ETGVTQSPTHLIKTRGQQVTLRCSSQSGHNTVSWYQQALGQGPQFIFQYYREEENGRGNFPPRFSGLQFPNYSSELNVNALELDDSALYLCASSLGSLAGGSYEQYFGPGTRLTVT.

This sequence joins TRBV29-1 and TRBJ1-4; D is uncertain. This CDR3 contains 15 residues. Germline V gene data show CDR1 as SQVTM and CDR2 as ANQGSEA. Trimming cost V 3 bases and J 3 bases, with 14 bases left between them. The chain's CDR3 is CSVESPSEANEKLFF. CDR3 nucleotides: TGCAGCGTTGAGTCCCCGTCGGAGGCTAATGAAAAACTGTTTTTT.

This clone was seen a single time. The chain recombines TRBV19 with TRBJ2-2, with D perhaps matching TRBD1 (5 bases). The CDR3 contains 16 residues. Trimming took 1 base from V and 0 from J, leaving 9 bases between them. The germline V gene has CDR1 LNHDA and CDR2 SQIVND (reference sequence). The CDR3 spells CASSIVGAPNTGELFF. The CDR3 coding sequence is TGTGCCAGTAGTATAGTTGGGGCACCGAACACCGGGGAGCTGTTTTTT.

This chain links TRBV30 with TRBJ1-1, with 7 nucleotides matching TRBD1. The CDR3 length is 12 residues. Germline-derived CDR1 and CDR2 are GTSNPN and SVGIG (reference sequence). The V and J ends lost 3 bases and 6 bases, in that order; junction bases with no gene match: 4. CDR3 protein: CAWSTGVAEAFF. The DNA of the CDR3 is TGTGCCTGGAGCACAGGGGTGGCTGAAGCTTTCTTT.

The chain employs TRBV30 and TRBJ1-3; D gene uncertain. Trimming shortened V by 2 bases and J by 1 base, and 6 bases separated the two germline ends. Germline CDR1 GTSNPN, CDR2 SVGIG (reference sequence). The CDR3 is 13 amino acids. The CDR3, as DNA: TGTGCCTGGAGTCCAGGATCTGGAAACACCATATATTTT. This translates into CAWSPGSGNTIYF.

The V gene is TRBV11-2, the J gene TRBJ2-7, with unresolved D. V lost 4 bases and J lost 6, with 19 bases in between. Per the germline V gene, CDR1 is SGHAT and CDR2 is FQNNGV. The CDR3 loop spans 15 amino acids. The CDR3 coding sequence is TGTGCCAGCAGCTACTCCGAAACTCCGGGTTCCGAGCAGTACTTC. Protein: CASSYSETPGSEQYF.

V is TRBV27 and J is TRBJ1-4; D unclear. This CDR3 spans 15 amino acids. Germline CDR1 is MNHEY and CDR2 is SMNVEV (reference sequence). V was cut by 5 bases and J by 8 bases, with 18 bases left in between. CDR3 bases: TGTGCCAGCAGTGCTCACAACGCCCCCCGAGAAAAACTGTTTTTT. Translation gives CASSAHNAPREKLFF.

The CDR3 DNA is TGTGCCAGTAGTATGGAACCGGGGGGTACGACCACTGAAGCTTTCTTT. This sequence encodes CASSMEPGGTTTEAFF. The V gene is TRBV19, the J gene TRBJ1-1; D might be TRBD1 (5 bases). V lost 3 bases to trimming and J lost 4 bases, with 18 bases between them. Germline assignment: CDR1 LNHDA and CDR2 SQIVND (reference sequence). The CDR3 is 16 amino acids.

The chain links TRBV7-2 to TRBJ1-5; D is unclear. Trimming shortened V by 1 base and J by 5 bases, and 3 bases separated the two germline ends. The CDR3 is 12 amino acids. Germline V lookup: CDR1 SGHTA, CDR2 FQGNSA. CDR3 region: CASSLGDQPQHF. Written as DNA, the CDR3 is TGTGCCAGCAGCTTAGGCGATCAGCCCCAGCATTTT.

V gene TRBV7-2 combines with J gene TRBJ2-1; TRBD1 aligns across 7 bases. Germline CDR1 and CDR2: SGHTA and FQGNSA. With V trimmed by 3 bases and J by 3 bases, 5 bases remained unmatched. The CDR3 runs 15 residues. The CDR3 nucleotides are TGTGCCAGCAGCTTCAGGGGGACACTCTACAATGAGCAGTTCTTC. It yields the protein CASSFRGTLYNEQFF.

This rearrangement joins TRBV7-8 to TRBJ1-1; D is possibly TRBD1 (6 bases). The CDR3 extends over 16 amino acids. The V gene lost 4 bases and the J gene lost 4 bases, with 19 bases spanning the gap. Germline CDR1 SGHVS, CDR2 FQNEAQ. CDR3 nucleotide sequence: TGTGCCAGCAGCTCACACCCGGGACAAGGGGGCACTGAAGCTTTCTTT. This translates into CASSSHPGQGGTEAFF.

This clone was seen a single time. The chain has TRBV12-3 or TRBV12-4 and TRBJ1-2, with unresolved D. V lost 1 base to trimming and J lost 6 bases, with 6 bases between them. The CDR3 covers 12 residues. The CDR3 nucleotides read TGTGCCAGCAGTTTAGATCGGGATGGCTACACCTTC. Translation gives CASSLDRDGYTF.

The chain has TRBV5-1 and TRBJ2-7; D not resolved. Per germline, CDR1 SGHRS and CDR2 YFSETQ. The length of the CDR3 is 13 residues. Trimming took 4 bases from V and 2 from J, leaving 10 bases between them. The CDR3 loop reads CASSSAIAYEQYF. The CDR3 bases are TGCGCCAGCAGCAGCGCCATCGCCTACGAGCAGTACTTC.

The genes are TRBV4-1 and TRBJ2-7, with D possibly TRBD1 on 6 matching bases. CDR3 length: 14 residues. Germline CDR1 reads MGHRA; CDR2 reads YSYEKL. V lost 6 bases to trimming and J lost 4 bases, with 16 bases between them. The CDR3: CASRNTGSGYEQYF. In DNA form, the CDR3 reads TGCGCCAGCAGGAACACAGGGTCTGGGTACGAGCAGTACTTC.

The rearrangement uses TRBV7-6 and TRBJ2-1, with 14 bases matching TRBD2. The junction had 12 bases not matched to a gene; V was cut back by 5 bases and J by 9 bases. The CDR3 is made up of 17 amino acids. Germline V CDR1 and CDR2: SGHVS, FNYEAQ. The CDR3 DNA reads TGTGCCAGCAGCACGCAGCCGACTAGCGGGAGGGGGGGTGAGCAGTTCTTC. This codes for CASSTQPTSGRGGEQFF.

In this sample, this clone turned up once. The chain is built from TRBV11-2 and TRBJ2-2; 7 bases agree with TRBD1. The CDR3 is 15 amino acids. Germline-derived CDR1 and CDR2 are SGHAT and FQNNGV. J gave up 2 bases and V 8 bases, and 8 bases lay outside the gene matches. The CDR3 DNA is TGTGCCAGCCACCCGGGACAGAGAAACACCGGGGAGCTGTTTTTT. It yields the protein CASHPGQRNTGELFF. The variable domain in full, with the rest retrieved from reference TRBV11-2 and TRBJ2-2, is EAGVAQSPRYKIIEKRQSVAFWCNPISGHATLYWYQQILGQGPKLLIQFQNNGVVDDSQLPKDRFSAERLKGVDSTLKIQPAKLEDSAVYLCASHPGQRNTGELFFGEGSRLTVL.